This T cell receptor (beta chain) was sequenced for a study of shared T cell receptors in the human thymus. Germline V gene lookup returns CDR1 MRHNA and CDR2 SNTAGT. Trimming took 6 bases from V and 5 from J, leaving 20 bases between them. The CDR3 sequence is 16 residues long. Generated by immunoSEQ multiplex PCR, the TCRdb table keeps only in-frame clones and is missing some. The sample holds 700,000 to 750,000 clones, around 85% seen once. This sample also belongs to another study, concerning human thymus T cells. That source adds: Congenital heart defects were the reason for the corrective surgery that the donors, healthy Finnish infants, were having. The thymus tissue came from resections taken during corrective heart surgery. The authors found apparently biased V and J gene usage in thymic and blood repertoires. Related studies found that unrelated individuals share highly overlapping thymic repertoires.

The sample was thymocytes. This rearrangement joins TRBV6-4 to TRBJ2-1; weak D call: TRBD1 (6 bases). The TCR comes from a girl in the first two years of life with a congenital heart defect. CDR3 sequence (DNA): TGTGCCAGCAGAGAGACAGGAGTAGGTAATGACAATGAGCAGTTCTTC. As protein: CASRETGVGNDNEQFF.